The next 10 T cell receptor beta chains were all read from a single sample in a study of identical twins' blood T cells. MiXCR, applied by TCRdb to the 5' RACE reads, yields one record per CDR3 protein. The sample lists fewer than 450,000 distinct CDR3 sequences; more than 25% were seen once. Specimen: PBMCs. The receptors shown here come from a woman aged 18-50 years in good health.

This chain joins TRBV5-1 and TRBJ1-2; 8 bases are shared with TRBD1. The CDR3 runs to 12 residues. Germline assignment: CDR1 SGHRS and CDR2 YFSETQ. Trimming cost V 4 bases and J 8 bases; bases outside gene matches: 4. The CDR3: CASSNTGGGYTF. As DNA, the CDR3 is TGCGCCAGCAGCAATACAGGGGGAGGCTACACCTTC.

For this clonotype: A much larger clone differs by one base, so this may be a read error. The V gene is TRBV6-6, the J gene TRBJ1-1; D is perhaps TRBD1 (5 bases). The germline V and J ends were trimmed by 5 bases and 1 base, with 20 bases remaining between them. Germline loops: CDR1 MNHNY, CDR2 SVGAGI (reference sequence). There are 17 residues in the CDR3. DNA for the CDR3: TGTGCCAGCAGTCTTAGCCCTCCGGACACCTCGAACACTGAAGCTTTCTTT. The encoded protein is CASSLSPPDTSNTEAFF.

The CDR3 region is CASSVDRGVGPEAFF. Here the CDR3 DNA reads TGTGCCAGCAGCGTAGATAGGGGGGTGGGTCCTGAAGCTTTCTTT. The rearrangement joins TRBV9 to TRBJ1-1; D may be TRBD1 (6 bases). Trimming left V 0 bases short and J 6 bases short, with 15 bases between. This CDR3 comprises 15 residues. Germline CDR1 reads SGDLS; CDR2 reads YYNGEE.

The chain employs TRBV5-1 and TRBJ1-1; D is uncertain. Per germline, CDR1 SGHRS and CDR2 YFSETQ. Between the trimmed V and J ends, which lost 0 bases and 5 bases, there was a span of 17 bases. This CDR3 region has 16 residues. The CDR3 loop reads CASSLAGSLVETEAFF. The DNA of the CDR3 is TGCGCCAGCAGCTTGGCCGGGAGCCTAGTTGAGACTGAAGCTTTCTTT. Full variable domain (rest looked up from reference TRBV5-1 and TRBJ1-1): KAGVTQTPRYLIKTRGQQVTLSCSPISGHRSVSWYQQTPGQGLQFLFEYFSETQRNKGNFPGRFSGRQFSNSRSEMNVSTLELGDSALYLCASSLAGSLVETEAFFGQGTRLTVV.

This clonotype came up a few times. The rearrangement links TRBV12-3 or TRBV12-4 to TRBJ1-4, with TRBD1 matching 9 bases. V lost 3 bases and J lost 4; bases outside the gene matches: 3. The CDR3 runs 15 residues. In DNA, the CDR3 is TGTGCCAGCAGTTTTGGGGACAGGGTTAATGAAAAACTGTTTTTT. This codes for CASSFGDRVNEKLFF.

This clonotype was counted between two and nine times. The chain employs TRBV29-1 and TRBJ2-1, with 7 positions matching TRBD2. Germline CDR1 is SQVTM and CDR2 is ANQGSEA. The V segment lost 7 bases and the J segment 1 base; nucleotides outside the gene matches: 4. CDR3 size: 13 residues. The CDR3 sequence: CSAGTTSYNEQFF. The CDR3, as DNA: TGCAGCGCGGGGACTACTTCCTACAATGAGCAGTTCTTC.

In its sample, this clonotype was seen many times. The rearrangement uses TRBV6-6 and TRBJ1-2; 9 nucleotides line up with TRBD1. Germline assignment: CDR1 MNHNY and CDR2 SVGAGI (reference sequence). CDR3 size: 14 residues. V lost 6 bases, J lost 0 bases, and 2 bases stayed unmatched. The DNA of the CDR3 is TGTGCCAGCAGAGGACAGGGGTCTAACTATGGCTACACCTTC. Translation gives CASRGQGSNYGYTF.

Only a few counts were recorded for this clonotype. The CDR3 protein is CASSTPRQSYGYTF. CDR3 nucleotides: TGTGCCAGTAGTACTCCGCGACAGTCCTATGGCTACACCTTC. The chain links TRBV19 to TRBJ1-2; D is perhaps TRBD1 (5 bases). V was shortened by 4 bases and J by 4 bases, with 13 bases between the two germline ends. Germline CDR1 and CDR2: LNHDA and SQIVND (reference sequence). The CDR3 is 14 amino acids.

This clonotype was counted ten times or more. The CDR3 DNA is TGCAGCGTTCTCTTCAGGGGGCCGAGCAATCAGCCCCAGCATTTT. Protein sequence: CSVLFRGPSNQPQHF. The chain combines TRBV29-1 with TRBJ1-5; 8 bases map to TRBD1. V gave up 5 bases and J gave up 1 base; unmatched junction bases: 7. This CDR3 is built from 15 residues. The V gene's germline CDR1 is SQVTM and CDR2 ANQGSEA. The full variable domain, completed using reference TRBV29-1 and TRBJ1-5, is SAVISQKPSRDICQRGTSLTIQCQVDSQVTMMFWYRQQPGQSLTLIATANQGSEATYESGFVIDKFPISRPNLTFSTLTVSNMSPEDSSIYLCSVLFRGPSNQPQHFGDGTRLSIL.

V and J are TRBV20-1 and TRBJ1-1, with D possibly matching TRBD1 (5 bases). Trimming stripped 6 bases from V and 2 bases from J, with 22 bases between. This CDR3 has 16 amino acids. From germline, CDR1 is DFQATT and CDR2 SNEGSKA (reference sequence). The CDR3 nucleotides are TGCAGTGCCCCGAGGGGACCGGGACGGACAAACACTGAAGCTTTCTTT. This sequence encodes CSAPRGPGRTNTEAFF.